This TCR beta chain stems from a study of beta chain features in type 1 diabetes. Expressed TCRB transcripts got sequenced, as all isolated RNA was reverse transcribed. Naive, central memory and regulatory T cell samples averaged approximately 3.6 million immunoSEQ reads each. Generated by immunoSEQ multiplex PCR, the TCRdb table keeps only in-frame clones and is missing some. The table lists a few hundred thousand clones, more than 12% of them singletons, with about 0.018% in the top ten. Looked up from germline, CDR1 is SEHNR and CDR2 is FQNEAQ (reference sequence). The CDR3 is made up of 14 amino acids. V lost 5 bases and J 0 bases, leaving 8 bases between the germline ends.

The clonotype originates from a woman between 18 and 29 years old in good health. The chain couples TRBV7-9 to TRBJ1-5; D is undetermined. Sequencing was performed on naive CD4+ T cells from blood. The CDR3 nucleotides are TGTGCCAGCAGCCCCTCCTCTAGCAATCAGCCCCAGCATTTT. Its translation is CASSPSSSNQPQHF.